Below are 20 T cell receptor beta chains sequenced from a single sample in a study of blood T cells in healthy people across ages. Together with a sample-barcoded 5' primer, a J-beta primer mix was included in a second PCR lasting about 7 to 11 cycles. A single record per CDR3 protein comes from TCRdb applying MiXCR to the 5' RACE reads. The sample carries almost 800,000 distinct CDR3 sequences, 55% to 75% recorded once. The specimen was blood. The receptor source for this set is a man aged 25 to 40 in good health.

V and J are TRBV2 and TRBJ2-5, with TRBD1 matching over 8 bases. The CDR3 is 11 residues long. The trim removed 6 bases at V and 13 bases at J, leaving 7 bases unmatched. CDR1 and CDR2 from the germline V gene are SNHLY and FYNNEI. The CDR3 region is CASRLQGGVYF. The DNA of the CDR3 is TGTGCCAGCAGGTTACAGGGGGGAGTGTACTTC. The variable domain in full, completed from reference TRBV2 and TRBJ2-5, reads EPEVTQTPSHQVTQMGQEVILRCVPISNHLYFYWYRQILGQKVEFLVSFYNNEISEKSEIFDDQFSVERPDGSNFTLKIRSTKLEDSAMYFCASRLQGGVYFGPGTRLLVL.

This sequence joins TRBV11-1 and TRBJ2-7; D possibly corresponds to TRBD2 (6 bases). The CDR3 runs to 16 residues. V was cut by 6 bases and J by 4 bases, with 22 bases left in between. Germline V lookup: CDR1 SGHAT, CDR2 FQDESV (reference sequence). The CDR3 reads CASRPVVRERPYEQYF. The CDR3 bases are TGTGCCAGCAGACCCGTTGTACGGGAGAGACCTTACGAGCAGTACTTC.

The chain recombines TRBV20-1 with TRBJ2-7; TRBD2 matches at 15 bases. There are 18 residues in the CDR3. The ends lost 1 base at V and 1 base at J; junction bases unmatched: 8. Germline CDR1 DFQATT, CDR2 SNEGSKA (reference sequence). The CDR3 DNA reads as TGCAGTGCTAGAGCCCCGGGACTAGCGGGAGGCCTGTCCTACGAGCAGTACTTC. Protein: CSARAPGLAGGLSYEQYF.

This chain uses TRBV18 with TRBJ2-7; 9 nucleotides match TRBD2. CDR3 size: 13 residues. Per the germline V gene, CDR1 is KGHSH and CDR2 is LQKENI. Unmatched junction bases numbered 5, after V lost 6 bases and J lost 5 bases. CDR3 in DNA: TGTGCCAGCTCTGGAGCGGGAGGTAACGAGCAGTACTTC. Translation: CASSGAGGNEQYF.

This chain joins TRBV7-8 and TRBJ2-2; the D is unclear. CDR3 size: 12 residues. Trimming took off 7 bases at V and 8 bases at J, with 11 bases between the two ends. Looked up from germline, CDR1 is SGHVS and CDR2 is FQNEAQ. The DNA of the CDR3 is TGTGCCAGCAACCCGTGGTCGGGGGAGCTGTTTTTT. Its protein product is CASNPWSGELFF. Full variable domain (outside the CDR3, taken from reference TRBV7-8 and TRBJ2-2): GAGVSQSPRYKVAKRGQDVALRCDPISGHVSLFWYQQALGQGPEFLTYFQNEAQLDKSGLPSDRFFAERPEGSVSTLKIQRTQQEDSAVYLCASNPWSGELFFGEGSRLTVL.

This clonotype was observed a handful of times. This chain connects TRBV12-3 or TRBV12-4 to TRBJ2-3, with a weak D call TRBD1 (5 bases). Trimming shortened V by 6 bases and J by 6 bases, and 19 bases separated the two germline ends. This CDR3 is 15 amino acids long. The DNA of the CDR3 is TGTGCCAGCAGCCGAACCCGGCAGGGCTCCGATACGCAGTATTTT. The encoded protein is CASSRTRQGSDTQYF.

The rearrangement uses TRBV20-1 and TRBJ2-5; 9 nucleotides line up with TRBD2. There are 15 residues in the CDR3. V shed 0 bases, J shed 4 bases, and the junction held 6 bases outside the gene matches. Germline CDR1 reads DFQATT; CDR2 reads SNEGSKA (reference sequence). CDR3 region: CSARDLAGRGETQYF. The CDR3 nucleotides read TGCAGTGCTAGAGATCTAGCGGGGAGAGGAGAGACCCAGTACTTC.

The chain recombines TRBV20-1 with TRBJ1-1; D gene uncertain. CDR1 DFQATT and CDR2 SNEGSKA come from the germline V gene (reference sequence). The CDR3 consists of 11 residues. With 6 bases removed from V and 12 bases from J, the gap between germline ends came to 17 bases. The CDR3 DNA reads TGCAGTGCCTCATACTACTCCGAAACTTTCTTT. It is translated as CSASYYSETFF.

V is TRBV2 and J is TRBJ2-7, with TRBD2 matching 12 bases. The CDR3 runs to 16 residues. Germline-derived CDR1 and CDR2 are SNHLY and FYNNEI. V dropped 6 bases and J dropped 3; count of bases not matched to a gene: 9. The CDR3 DNA sequence: TGTGCCAGCAGCGAACCGGGACTAGCGGGTGTCTACGAGCAGTACTTC. It codes for CASSEPGLAGVYEQYF.

The chain combines TRBV12-3 or TRBV12-4 with TRBJ1-4; D not resolved. This CDR3 has 15 residues. Trimming took off 4 bases at V and 8 bases at J, with 17 bases between the two ends. The CDR3 spells CASSSGGRIAEKLFF. The CDR3 DNA follows: TGTGCCAGCAGTTCGGGCGGAAGGATAGCCGAAAAACTGTTTTTT.

CDR3 loop: CASSEGQALSYEQYF. The CDR3 nucleotides are TGTGCCAGCAGCGAAGGACAGGCCCTTTCCTACGAGCAGTACTTC. V usage is TRBV7-2 and J usage is TRBJ2-7, with 7 bases aligning to TRBD1. Germline values: CDR1 SGHTA, CDR2 FQGNSA. V lost 5 bases, J lost 1 base, and 8 bases stayed unmatched. The CDR3 totals 15 residues.

This chain connects TRBV12-3 or TRBV12-4 to TRBJ2-1, with TRBD2 as a possible D gene (6 bases). Between the trimmed V and J ends, which lost 6 bases and 4 bases, there was a span of 13 bases. There are 14 residues in the CDR3. The CDR3 DNA follows: TGTGCCAGCAGCTACCGGGACTTTTACAATGAGCAGTTCTTC. Amino acids: CASSYRDFYNEQFF.

The chain carries TRBV11-2 and TRBJ2-3; tentative D call: TRBD1 (7 bases). The V end was cut by 3 bases, the J end by 1 base, with 11 bases between. CDR3 size: 15 residues. From germline, CDR1 is SGHAT and CDR2 FQNNGV. The CDR3 sequence: CASSFQGEGTDTQYF. For the CDR3, the DNA is TGTGCCAGCAGCTTCCAGGGGGAGGGCACAGATACGCAGTATTTT.

Only one count was recorded for this clonotype. The chain is built from TRBV3-1 and TRBJ2-7; perhaps TRBD2 as D (6 bases). The germline V and J ends were trimmed by 10 bases and 6 bases, with 10 bases remaining between them. Germline assignment: CDR1 LGHDT and CDR2 YNNKEL (reference sequence). The CDR3 is made up of 10 amino acids. DNA of the CDR3: TGTGCCACCGGAGGGACCGAGCAGTACTTC. Encoded protein: CATGGTEQYF.

This clonotype was observed a few times. The chain joins TRBV6-6 to TRBJ1-1; D is undetermined. V lost 6 bases and J lost 1, with 12 bases in between. The germline V gene encodes CDR1 MNHNY and CDR2 SVGAGI (reference sequence). The CDR3 runs to 14 residues. The CDR3 region has the DNA TGTGCCAGCAGGGGTATGGGCCAGAACACTGAAGCTTTCTTT. Protein: CASRGMGQNTEAFF.

The CDR3 nucleotides read TGTGCCATCAGCGCCGATCCCACTAGCGAGCAGTTCTTC. Its translation: CAISADPTSEQFF. V gene TRBV10-3 combines with J gene TRBJ2-1; TRBD2 is a possible D gene (6 bases). CDR3 length: 13 amino acids. Looked up from germline, CDR1 is ENHRY and CDR2 is SYGVKD. Trimming shortened V by 6 bases and J by 10 bases, and 16 bases separated the two germline ends.

This clonotype was counted many times. The chain combines TRBV30 with TRBJ1-1; D perhaps matches TRBD1 (5 bases). The CDR3 runs to 13 residues. V was shortened by 7 bases and J by 0 bases, with 12 bases between the two germline ends. Germline CDR1 reads GTSNPN; CDR2 reads SVGIG (reference sequence). The CDR3 region is CAYRDGMNTEAFF. The CDR3 DNA sequence: TGTGCCTACCGGGACGGCATGAACACTGAAGCTTTCTTT.

V gene TRBV6-2 or TRBV6-3 combines with J gene TRBJ2-1, with TRBD2 as a possible D gene (5 bases). CDR3 length equals 14 residues. V shed 8 bases and J shed 7 bases, with 18 bases lying between them. Germline CDR1 and CDR2: MNHEY and SVGEGT. CDR3 nucleotide sequence: TGTGCCAGCCTCAATGGGGAGAGCAAGAATGAGCAGTTCTTC. This translates into CASLNGESKNEQFF.

The rearrangement links TRBV20-1 to TRBJ1-1, with D hard to call. The CDR3 runs to 14 residues. Trimming removed 0 bases from V and 5 bases from J, with 13 bases in between. The germline CDR1 and CDR2 sequences are DFQATT and SNEGSKA (reference sequence). The CDR3: CSARELRKGTEAFF. CDR3 sequence (DNA): TGCAGTGCTAGAGAACTCAGGAAGGGAACTGAAGCTTTCTTT.

The chain joins TRBV6-6 to TRBJ2-1; TRBD2 agrees at 7 bases. The trim removed 2 bases at V and 7 bases at J, leaving 11 bases unmatched. This CDR3 is 16 amino acids long. Per the germline V gene, CDR1 is MNHNY and CDR2 is SVGAGI (reference sequence). CDR3 residues: CASSYRLGTMMNEQFF. CDR3 bases: TGTGCCAGCAGTTACCGTCTCGGGACTATGATGAATGAGCAGTTCTTC.